Listed here are 15 T cell receptor beta chains from one sample, sequenced in a study of T-cell reconstitution after alpha-beta-depleted transplantation in children. Researchers prepared the TCRbeta library using unique molecular identifiers, the study reports. One entry per CDR3 protein, called by TCRdb with MiXCR from the PCR reads. Here the sample spans around 87,000 distinct CDR3 sequences, roughly 8.8% being singletons. Here the sequenced sample was PBMCs from the stem cell graft donor, taken from the stem cell graft. These receptors were collected from a human donor who donated a stem cell graft to a child with congenital amegakaryocytic thrombocytopenia.

In this sample, this clonotype turned up many times. This CDR3 reads CACGGNYGYTF. Here the CDR3 DNA reads TGTGCCTGTGGGGGTAACTATGGCTACACCTTC. This chain connects TRBV6-5 to TRBJ1-2, with D tentatively TRBD1 (5 bases). Trimming cost V 11 bases and J 1 base, with 8 bases left between them. From germline, CDR1 is MNHEY and CDR2 SVGAGI. The CDR3 length is 11 residues.

This clonotype was observed at least ten times. The chain is built from TRBV20-1 and TRBJ2-7; the D is unclear. Per germline, CDR1 DFQATT and CDR2 SNEGSKA (reference sequence). V was clipped by 0 bases and J by 0 bases, with 12 bases between them. The CDR3 totals 15 residues. CDR3 nucleotides: TGCAGTGCTAGAGATGCCACGTTGAGCTCCTACGAGCAGTACTTC. Protein: CSARDATLSSYEQYF.

This clonotype was seen at least ten times. The CDR3 nucleotides are TGTGCCAGCAGACACGGACAGGGGGGTAACTATGGCTACACCTTC. It codes for CASRHGQGGNYGYTF. V and J are TRBV12-3 or TRBV12-4 and TRBJ1-2, with 10 positions matching TRBD1. The trim removed 6 bases at V and 1 base at J, leaving 5 bases unmatched. The CDR3 spans 15 residues.

In its sample, this clonotype was seen many times. The V call is TRBV6-5, the J call TRBJ2-1; D uncertain. V lost 2 bases to trimming and J lost 8 bases, with 1 base between them. The germline V gene encodes CDR1 MNHEY and CDR2 SVGAGI. This CDR3 has 10 residues. The CDR3 bases are TGTGCCAGCAGTTACGATGAGCAGTTCTTC. Amino acid sequence: CASSYDEQFF.

This clonotype was detected ten times or more. The CDR3 region is CASSLSGQTNYGYTF. CDR3 DNA: TGTGCCAGCAGCTTGTCGGGACAAACTAACTATGGCTACACCTTC. V and J are TRBV5-5 and TRBJ1-2; D possibly corresponds to TRBD1 (6 bases). The CDR3 consists of 15 residues. Germline CDR1 reads SGHKS; CDR2 reads YYEKEE (reference sequence). The V gene lost 1 base and the J gene lost 0 bases, with 10 bases spanning the gap. Together with reference TRBV5-5 and TRBJ1-2, the CDR3 gives the full variable domain: DAGVTQSPTHLIKTRGQQVTLRCSPISGHKSVSWYQQVLGQGPQFIFQYYEKEERGRGNFPDRFSARQFPNYSSELNVNALLLGDSALYLCASSLSGQTNYGYTFGSGTRLTVV.

The sample holds many counts of this clonotype. The chain joins TRBV20-1 to TRBJ1-6; D is unresolved. CDR1 is DFQATT, CDR2 SNEGSKA, per germline (reference sequence). This CDR3 is built from 14 residues. V was clipped by 2 bases and J by 9 bases, with 14 bases between them. The CDR3 here is CSARPPGGISPLHF. DNA of the CDR3: TGCAGTGCTAGACCGCCGGGAGGAATTTCACCCCTCCACTTT.

As regards this clonotype: At one boundary the junction diverges from the germline segment, which might be a read error. The rearrangement links TRBV7-8 to TRBJ1-1; D remains unclear. The length of the CDR3 is 14 residues. CDR1 SGHVS and CDR2 FQNEAQ come from the germline V gene. CDR3 loop: CASSLRLAGTEAFF. CDR3 DNA sequence: TGTGCCAGCAGCTTACGTCTGGCGGGTACTGAAGCTTTCTTC.

This clonotype has a count of ten or more. The rearrangement uses TRBV20-1 and TRBJ2-3, with TRBD2 matching 13 bases. Germline-derived CDR1 and CDR2 are DFQATT and SNEGSKA (reference sequence). V gave up 3 bases and J gave up 1 base; unmatched junction bases: 1. This CDR3 has 15 residues. CDR3 region: CSARGTSGGTDTQYF. DNA of the CDR3: TGCAGTGCTAGGGGGACTAGCGGGGGCACAGATACGCAGTATTTT.

This clonotype was recorded many times. The gene calls are TRBV5-1 and TRBJ2-1; possibly TRBD2 for D (6 bases). The CDR3 runs to 15 residues. Germline V CDR1 and CDR2: SGHRS, YFSETQ. Trimming removed 4 bases from V and 4 bases from J, with 15 bases in between. The CDR3 is CASSLTSVKYNEQFF. DNA for the CDR3: TGCGCCAGCAGCCTGACTAGTGTGAAGTACAATGAGCAGTTCTTC.

This clonotype was detected ten times or more. The chain's CDR3 is CASSPGTGGTYEQYF. In DNA, the CDR3 is TGTGCCAGCTCCCCCGGGACAGGGGGAACCTACGAGCAGTACTTC. The rearrangement joins TRBV18 to TRBJ2-7, with 11 nucleotides matching TRBD1. This CDR3 has 15 amino acids. Trimming removed 6 bases from V and 2 bases from J; junction bases left unmatched: 6. The germline V gene has CDR1 KGHSH and CDR2 LQKENI.

This clonotype appeared many times. The chain carries TRBV12-3 or TRBV12-4 and TRBJ1-5, with no clear D. This CDR3 spans 12 amino acids. Trimming cost V 6 bases and J 7 bases, with 10 bases left between them. The CDR3 nucleotides read TGTGCCAGCAGGGGATCAGAACAGCCCCAGCATTTT. Protein: CASRGSEQPQHF.

The chain carries TRBV6-2 or TRBV6-3 and TRBJ1-5; no definite D call. The germline CDR1 and CDR2 sequences are MNHEY and SVGEGT. V lost 3 bases to trimming and J lost 0 bases, with 6 bases between them. The CDR3 has 14 residues. The CDR3 sequence is CASSYPYSNQPQHF. The CDR3, as DNA: TGTGCCAGCAGTTATCCCTATAGCAATCAGCCCCAGCATTTT.

This clonotype appeared many times. V gene TRBV6-1 combines with J gene TRBJ1-1; 7 bases align to TRBD1. J gave up 5 bases and V 6 bases, and 12 bases lay outside the gene matches. Germline CDR1 MNHNS, CDR2 SASEGT. The CDR3 has 15 residues. The CDR3 DNA is TGTGCCAGCAGAGGGGATGACAGGGAGGCTACTGAAGCTTTCTTT. Its translation is CASRGDDREATEAFF.

In this sample, this clonotype turned up many times. The rearrangement uses TRBV15 and TRBJ1-2; D remains ambiguous. Germline V lookup: CDR1 LNHNV, CDR2 YYDKDF (reference sequence). Trimming pared 0 bases from V and 8 bases from J, leaving 10 bases between. This CDR3 comprises 13 residues. In DNA form, the CDR3 reads TGTGCCACCAGCAGAGACTCACAGAGGGGCTACACCTTC. Translated, it gives CATSRDSQRGYTF.

This clonotype was recorded many times. This chain connects TRBV12-3 or TRBV12-4 to TRBJ2-1; 11 bases are a match to TRBD2. This CDR3 comprises 14 residues. The trim removed 11 bases at V and 2 bases at J, leaving 5 bases unmatched. Here the CDR3 reads CASQTSGTYNEQFF. The CDR3 DNA follows: TGTGCCTCCCAGACTAGCGGGACCTACAATGAGCAGTTCTTC.